One and the same sample provided the 30 T cell receptor beta chains below, sequenced in a study of CD8 T cells in Susac syndrome (dated 2019 in TCRdb). Library preparation employed the immunoSEQ multiplex PCR assay. RNA was extracted using the RNeasy kit, and roughly 0.45 to 1 microgram was reverse transcribed with random hexamers. Clones were called with MiXCR by TCRdb after fastp trimmed the public reads at Q25, and only in-frame beta chains were retained. Each entry merges the rows of one CDR3 protein and shows their most common DNA and genes. The sample table contains about 66,000 distinct CDR3 sequences; only one count was recorded for 85% to 95% of them. Less than 0.65% of the sample lies in the top ten. Sequenced sample: CD8+ T cells from PBMCs. The receptor source for this set is a human donor with multiple sclerosis.

This chain joins TRBV27 and TRBJ2-1; D is possibly TRBD1 (6 bases). Germline V gives CDR1 MNHEY, CDR2 SMNVEV (reference sequence). This CDR3 comprises 14 residues. V was cut by 5 bases and J by 4 bases, with 12 bases left in between. CDR3 DNA: TGTGCCAGCAGTCGGCAGGGGCTTTACAATGAGCAGTTCTTC. This codes for CASSRQGLYNEQFF.

This chain joins TRBV5-1 and TRBJ1-1; D remains unclear. The V end was cut by 1 base, the J end by 0 bases, with 7 bases between. This CDR3 region has 14 residues. CDR1 and CDR2 (germline): SGHRS, YFSETQ. The DNA of the CDR3 is TGCGCCAGCAGCTTGATATCTTTGAACACTGAAGCTTTCTTT. It is translated as CASSLISLNTEAFF.

The chain uses TRBV12-3 or TRBV12-4 and TRBJ1-1; a weak D match, TRBD1 (5 bases). The CDR3 spans 15 residues. V shed 6 bases and J shed 4 bases, with 18 bases lying between them. CDR3 coding DNA: TGTGCCAGCAGCCCCTCCTCAGGGAGGTCCACTGAAGCTTTCTTT. Encoded protein: CASSPSSGRSTEAFF.

The gene calls are TRBV24-1 and TRBJ2-7, with D possibly matching TRBD1 (5 bases). The CDR3 runs to 12 residues. The V end lost 4 bases, the J end lost 3 bases, and 6 bases lay between the germline ends. In germline, CDR1 is KGHDR, CDR2 SFDVKD. The CDR3 loop reads CATSDQGYEQYF. The CDR3, as DNA: TGTGCCACCAGTGACCAGGGCTACGAGCAGTACTTC.

The chain joins TRBV5-6 to TRBJ2-7, with 8 bases fitting TRBD1. Germline V gene sequence: CDR1 SGHDT, CDR2 YYEEEE. The CDR3 has 15 residues. V lost 4 bases to trimming and J lost 3 bases; unmatched junction nucleotides: 9. CDR3 nucleotides: TGTGCCAGCAGCGCCATGGAGACAGGGGACTACGAGCAGTACTTC. Translating it yields CASSAMETGDYEQYF.

The rearrangement links TRBV7-9 to TRBJ2-3; no clear D. V shed 3 bases and J shed 6 bases, with 7 bases lying between them. Germline CDR1 reads SEHNR; CDR2 reads FQNEAQ (reference sequence). This CDR3 contains 12 residues. CDR3 sequence reads: CASSLTADTQYF. The CDR3 region has the DNA TGTGCCAGCAGCTTGACCGCCGATACGCAGTATTTT.

The V gene is TRBV9, the J gene TRBJ1-5; weak D call: TRBD1 (6 bases). CDR1 and CDR2 from the germline V gene are SGDLS and YYNGEE. This CDR3 is 14 amino acids long. The ends were cut back, 0 bases at V and 3 bases at J, with 7 bases in the middle. The CDR3 region is CASSVGGANQPQHF. The CDR3, as DNA: TGTGCCAGCAGCGTAGGGGGGGCCAATCAGCCCCAGCATTTT.

This clonotype occurred a few times. This chain connects TRBV5-6 to TRBJ1-5, with D maybe TRBD1 (5 bases). The CDR3 has 13 residues. The germline V and J ends were trimmed by 0 bases and 7 bases, with 8 bases remaining between them. The V gene's germline CDR1 is SGHDT and CDR2 YYEEEE. CDR3 in amino acids: CASSLGTGQPQHF. The CDR3 DNA reads as TGTGCCAGCAGCTTGGGAACAGGACAGCCCCAGCATTTT. Drawing the rest from reference TRBV5-6 and TRBJ1-5, the complete variable domain is DAGVTQSPTHLIKTRGQQVTLRCSPKSGHDTVSWYQQALGQGPQFIFQYYEEEERQRGNFPDRFSGHQFPNYSSELNVNALLLGDSALYLCASSLGTGQPQHFGDGTRLSIL.

This clonotype occurred a few times. The V call is TRBV6-5, the J call TRBJ2-7; D tentatively reads TRBD1 or TRBD2 (6 bases each). The V end was cut by 2 bases, the J end by 4 bases, with 12 bases between. This CDR3 has 14 residues. Germline V lookup: CDR1 MNHEY, CDR2 SVGAGI. This CDR3 reads CASSYGGPGYEQYF. CDR3 DNA: TGTGCCAGCAGTTACGGGGGGCCGGGATACGAGCAGTACTTC.

The chain has TRBV4-1 and TRBJ2-7; D possibly corresponds to TRBD2 (5 bases). Germline CDR1 MGHRA, CDR2 YSYEKL. The CDR3 length is 13 residues. Trimming took off 4 bases at V and 7 bases at J, with 14 bases between the two ends. For the CDR3, the DNA is TGCGCCAGCAGCCCTGGTGTGCCGGGGGAGCAGTACTTC. As protein: CASSPGVPGEQYF.

This clonotype was observed a single time. This chain links TRBV28 with TRBJ2-5; TRBD1 matches 10 bases. Germline lookup yields CDR1 MDHEN and CDR2 SYDVKM. The CDR3 consists of 16 residues. The ends lost 7 bases at V and 0 bases at J; junction bases unmatched: 8. The CDR3 DNA is TGTGCCAGCAAGGGGGACAGGGGTATGTACCAAGAGACCCAGTACTTC. Translating it yields CASKGDRGMYQETQYF. Together with reference TRBV28 and TRBJ2-5, the CDR3 gives the full variable domain: DVKVTQSSRYLVKRTGEKVFLECVQDMDHENMFWYRQDPGLGLRLIYFSYDVKMKEKGDIPEGYSVSREKKERFSLILESASTNQTSMYLCASKGDRGMYQETQYFGPGTRLLVL.

This clonotype appeared a few times. CDR3 DNA sequence: TGTGCCAGCAGTTTAGCAAGAGGCTACGAGCAGTACTTC. Translating gives CASSLARGYEQYF. The chain employs TRBV12-3 or TRBV12-4 and TRBJ2-7; D gene uncertain. The V end lost 0 bases, the J end lost 3 bases, and 6 bases lay between the germline ends. The CDR3 is 13 residues long.

The genes are TRBV20-1 and TRBJ2-7; TRBD1 is a possible D gene (5 bases). This CDR3 spans 16 amino acids. Germline CDR1 and CDR2: DFQATT and SNEGSKA (reference sequence). V was clipped by 2 bases and J by 3 bases, with 20 bases between them. CDR3 bases: TGCAGTGCTAGACAATTCCTTGAGACAGTCCTCTACGAGCAGTACTTC. Translated: CSARQFLETVLYEQYF.

Of note for this clonotype: The CDR3 does not end in the conserved phenylalanine or tryptophan, so this is likely a read error. It is unclear where the CDR3 begins or ends on the DNA, so no DNA is shown, and the CDR3 is as TCRdb lists it. V is TRBV3-1 and J is TRBJ2-7; TRBD2 is the table's D call, not checked against the DNA. Per germline, CDR1 LGHDT and CDR2 YNNKEL (reference sequence). The CDR3 is 12 residues long, counting both termini. The CDR3 spells CASSQQVLAGDI.

The chain combines TRBV6-4 with TRBJ2-1; a weak D match, TRBD1 (5 bases). Trimming removed 4 bases from V and 4 bases from J, with 8 bases in between. This CDR3 comprises 13 residues. Germline values: CDR1 MRHNA, CDR2 SNTAGT. CDR3 coding DNA: TGTGCCAGCAGTGGGACAAAATACAATGAGCAGTTCTTC. It translates to CASSGTKYNEQFF.

A single count supports this clonotype. The chain links TRBV29-1 to TRBJ2-1, with TRBD2 matching 8 bases. CDR1 and CDR2 (germline): SQVTM, ANQGSEA. This CDR3 has 14 residues. With 5 bases clipped from V and 10 bases from J, the junction kept 13 bases outside the gene matches. The CDR3 DNA sequence: TGCAGCGTTTTACTTAGCGGGGCCAGGGGCGAGCAGTTCTTC. Its protein is CSVLLSGARGEQFF.

The chain employs TRBV6-2 or TRBV6-3 and TRBJ2-2; D is unclear. The CDR3 loop spans 12 amino acids. In germline, CDR1 is MNHEY, CDR2 SVGEGT. V was trimmed by 2 bases and J by 5 bases, leaving 3 bases between them. CDR3 amino acids: CASSYRTGELFF. The CDR3 DNA reads TGTGCCAGCAGTTACAGGACCGGGGAGCTGTTTTTT.

This sequence joins TRBV29-1 and TRBJ2-7; 11 bases match TRBD1. The J segment lost 3 bases and the V segment lost 6 bases, leaving 1 base of the junction unmatched. This CDR3 spans 12 amino acids. Germline CDR1 and CDR2: SQVTM and ANQGSEA. CDR3 bases: TGCAGCGTCGGGACAGGGGGCTACGAGCAGTACTTC. This gives the protein CSVGTGGYEQYF.

This chain joins TRBV29-1 and TRBJ2-2; D remains unclear. Germline CDR1 is SQVTM and CDR2 is ANQGSEA. The CDR3 spans 11 residues. V lost 7 bases, J lost 1 base, and 4 bases lay in between. CDR3 nucleotide sequence: TGCAGCGGTCAGAACACCGGGGAGCTGTTTTTT. Its translation is CSGQNTGELFF.

The chain is built from TRBV7-9 and TRBJ1-2, with 7 bases that match TRBD1. Trimming at V came to 6 bases and at J to 1 base, leaving 11 bases not matched to a gene. The germline V gene encodes CDR1 SEHNR and CDR2 FQNEAQ (reference sequence). The CDR3 sequence is 16 residues long. The CDR3, as DNA: TGTGCCAGCAGACCGGTACAGGGGCAGAATAACTATGGCTACACCTTC. Amino acid sequence: CASRPVQGQNNYGYTF.

V usage is TRBV7-3 and J usage is TRBJ2-1; tentative D call: TRBD2 (7 bases). This CDR3 region has 14 residues. V lost 1 base and J 7 bases, leaving 11 bases between the germline ends. Germline values: CDR1 SGHTA, CDR2 FQGTGA. The CDR3 sequence: CASSLMGGLNEQFF. The CDR3 nucleotides read TGTGCCAGCAGCTTAATGGGGGGGCTGAATGAGCAGTTCTTC.

This clonotype was observed once. The V call is TRBV14, the J call TRBJ1-2; unclear D gene. This CDR3 has 13 residues. The V gene's germline CDR1 is SGHDN and CDR2 FVKESK. V gave up 1 base and J gave up 7 bases, with 10 bases separating them. CDR3 region: CASSQVQIGGYTF. The CDR3 bases are TGTGCCAGCAGCCAAGTACAGATAGGTGGCTACACCTTC.

The chain combines TRBV15 with TRBJ2-7; 8 bases align to TRBD2. The V gene end was trimmed by 5 bases and the J gene end by 4 bases; junction bases not matched to a gene: 7. The CDR3 extends over 14 amino acids. Germline CDR1 and CDR2: LNHNV and YYDKDF (reference sequence). The CDR3: CATSSQGLVYEQYF. Here the CDR3 DNA reads TGTGCCACCAGCTCCCAGGGACTAGTATACGAGCAGTACTTC. The variable domain in full, with the rest retrieved from reference TRBV15 and TRBJ2-7, is DAMVIQNPRYQVTQFGKPVTLSCSQTLNHNVMYWYQQKSSQAPKLLFHYYDKDFNNEADTPDNFQSRRPNTSFCFLDIRSPGLGDTAMYLCATSSQGLVYEQYFGPGTRLTVT.

The chain is built from TRBV13 and TRBJ2-1; 8 positions match TRBD2. The junction had 0 bases not matched to a gene; V was cut back by 3 bases and J by 8 bases. The CDR3 is 12 amino acids. Germline V CDR1 and CDR2: PRHDT, FYEKMQ (reference sequence). CDR3 DNA sequence: TGTGCCAGCAGCTTGGGACTAGATGAGCAGTTCTTC. It codes for CASSLGLDEQFF.

This chain links TRBV30 with TRBJ1-6; 10 bases map to TRBD1. Looked up from germline, CDR1 is GTSNPN and CDR2 is SVGIG (reference sequence). This CDR3 has 15 amino acids. The CDR3 nucleotides read TGTGCAACCACGGAATCCGGGACAGGGGATTCACCCCTCCACTTT. It specifies CATTESGTGDSPLHF. Complete variable domain (other parts from reference TRBV30 and TRBJ1-6): SQTIHQWPATLVQPVGSPLSLECTVEGTSNPNLYWYRQAAGRGLQLLFYSVGIGQISSEVPQNLSASRPQDRQFILSSKKLLLSDSGFYLCATTESGTGDSPLHFGNGTRLTVT.

The chain has TRBV27 and TRBJ2-3; D is undetermined. The CDR3 has 14 amino acids. V lost 4 bases and J 4 bases, leaving 12 bases between the germline ends. The V gene's germline CDR1 is MNHEY and CDR2 SMNVEV (reference sequence). In nucleotides, the CDR3 is TGTGCCAGCAGTTCCCTTAACACCCCAGATACGCAGTATTTT. As protein: CASSSLNTPDTQYF.

DNA of the CDR3: TGTGCCAGCAGCCTCGACAGGGGCCCGGGAAACACCATATATTTT. Translation: CASSLDRGPGNTIYF. This chain joins TRBV11-2 and TRBJ1-3; 8 bases are a match to TRBD1. CDR1 SGHAT and CDR2 FQNNGV come from the germline V gene. This CDR3 is 15 amino acids long. V lost 5 bases, J lost 4 bases, and 7 bases stayed unmatched.

The gene calls are TRBV29-1 and TRBJ2-7; D may match TRBD1 or TRBD2 (6 bases each). This CDR3 is built from 13 residues. The V end lost 6 bases, the J end lost 4 bases, and 16 bases lay between the germline ends. Germline V gene lookup returns CDR1 SQVTM and CDR2 ANQGSEA. The CDR3 coding sequence is TGCAGCGTCGACACCGGGGGCCAATACGAGCAGTACTTC. It yields the protein CSVDTGGQYEQYF.

The chain couples TRBV20-1 to TRBJ2-7, with TRBD2 matching 10 bases. The CDR3 is made up of 17 amino acids. Germline values: CDR1 DFQATT, CDR2 SNEGSKA (reference sequence). V shed 0 bases, J shed 4 bases, and the junction held 12 bases outside the gene matches. CDR3 protein: CSARDSGLAELTYEQYF. CDR3 coding DNA: TGCAGTGCTAGAGATTCAGGACTAGCGGAGCTTACTTACGAGCAGTACTTC.

The CDR3 protein is CASSQDSTGEQFF. As DNA, the CDR3 is TGTGCCAGCAGCCAAGATTCAACGGGTGAGCAGTTCTTC. The V call is TRBV3-1, the J call TRBJ2-1; D is unclear. Germline V gene sequence: CDR1 LGHDT, CDR2 YNNKEL (reference sequence). V lost 0 bases and J lost 9, with 9 bases in between. The CDR3 is 13 amino acids.